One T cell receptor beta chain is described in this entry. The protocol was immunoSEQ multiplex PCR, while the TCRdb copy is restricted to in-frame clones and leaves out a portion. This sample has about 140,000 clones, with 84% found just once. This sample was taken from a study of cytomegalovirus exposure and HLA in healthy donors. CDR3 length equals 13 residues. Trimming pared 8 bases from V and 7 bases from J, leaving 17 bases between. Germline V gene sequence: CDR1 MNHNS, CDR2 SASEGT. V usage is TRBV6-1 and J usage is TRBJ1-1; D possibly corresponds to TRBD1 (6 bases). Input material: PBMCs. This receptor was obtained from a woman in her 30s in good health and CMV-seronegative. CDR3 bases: TGTGCCAGCGGCAGAGTCTCAGGGGATGAAGCTTTCTTT. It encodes CASGRVSGDEAFF.